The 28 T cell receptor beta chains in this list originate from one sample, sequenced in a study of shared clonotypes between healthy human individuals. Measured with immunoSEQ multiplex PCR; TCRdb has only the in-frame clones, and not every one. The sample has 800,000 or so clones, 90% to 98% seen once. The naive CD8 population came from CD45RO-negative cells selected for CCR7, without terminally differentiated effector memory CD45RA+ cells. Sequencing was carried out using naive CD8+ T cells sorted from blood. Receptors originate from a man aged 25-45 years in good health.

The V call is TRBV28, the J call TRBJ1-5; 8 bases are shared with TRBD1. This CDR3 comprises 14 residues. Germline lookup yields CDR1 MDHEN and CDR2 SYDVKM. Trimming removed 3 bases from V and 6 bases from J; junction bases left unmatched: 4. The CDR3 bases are TGTGCCAGCAGTTTGACAGGGGAGATTCAGCCCCAGCATTTT. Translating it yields CASSLTGEIQPQHF.

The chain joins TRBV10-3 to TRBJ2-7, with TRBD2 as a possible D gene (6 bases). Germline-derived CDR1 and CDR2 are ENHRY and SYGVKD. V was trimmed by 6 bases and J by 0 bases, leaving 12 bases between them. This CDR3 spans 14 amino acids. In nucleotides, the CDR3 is TGTGCCATCAGACTTAGCGGCAGCTCCTACGAGCAGTACTTC. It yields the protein CAIRLSGSSYEQYF.

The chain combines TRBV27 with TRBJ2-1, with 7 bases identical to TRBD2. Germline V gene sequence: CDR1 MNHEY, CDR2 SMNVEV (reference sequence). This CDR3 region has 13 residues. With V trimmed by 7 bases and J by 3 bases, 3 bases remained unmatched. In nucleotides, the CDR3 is TGTGCCAGCATGGCTAGCGGCTACAATGAGCAGTTCTTC. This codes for CASMASGYNEQFF.

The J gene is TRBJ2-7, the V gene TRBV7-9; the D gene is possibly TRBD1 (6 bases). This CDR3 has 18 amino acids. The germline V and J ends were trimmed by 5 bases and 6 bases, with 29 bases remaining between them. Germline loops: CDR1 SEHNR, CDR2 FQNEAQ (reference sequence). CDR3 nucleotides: TGTGCCAGCAGCGTGGTTTCAGGACAGTTTCTCCTAATCTCCGAGCAGTACTTC. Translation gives CASSVVSGQFLLISEQYF.

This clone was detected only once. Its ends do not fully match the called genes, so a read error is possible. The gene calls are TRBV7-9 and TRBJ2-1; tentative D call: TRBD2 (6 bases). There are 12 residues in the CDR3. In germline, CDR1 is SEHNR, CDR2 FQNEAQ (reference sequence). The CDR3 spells CASSSGLPVSIF. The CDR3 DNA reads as TGTGCCAGCAGCTCGGGACTCCCGGTTTCGATCTTC.

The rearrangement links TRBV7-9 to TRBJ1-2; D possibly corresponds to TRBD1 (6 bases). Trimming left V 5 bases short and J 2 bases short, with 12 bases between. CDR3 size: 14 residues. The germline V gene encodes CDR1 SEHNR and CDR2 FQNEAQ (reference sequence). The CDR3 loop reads CASSPVGGNYGYTF. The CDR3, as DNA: TGTGCCAGCAGCCCAGTAGGGGGGAACTATGGCTACACCTTC.

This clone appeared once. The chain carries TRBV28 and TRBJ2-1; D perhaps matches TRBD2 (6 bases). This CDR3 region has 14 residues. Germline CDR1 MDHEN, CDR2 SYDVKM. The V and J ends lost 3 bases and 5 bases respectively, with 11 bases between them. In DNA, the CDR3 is TGTGCCAGCAGTTTCAGACTAGTAGACAATGAGCAGTTCTTC. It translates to CASSFRLVDNEQFF.

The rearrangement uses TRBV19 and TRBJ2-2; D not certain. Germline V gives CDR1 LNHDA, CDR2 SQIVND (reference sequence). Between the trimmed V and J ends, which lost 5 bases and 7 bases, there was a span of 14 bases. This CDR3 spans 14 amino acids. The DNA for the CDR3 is TGTGCCAGTAGTGAGTGGTATGATGGCGGGGAGCTGTTTTTT. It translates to CASSEWYDGGELFF. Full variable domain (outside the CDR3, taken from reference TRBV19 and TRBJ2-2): DGGITQSPKYLFRKEGQNVTLSCEQNLNHDAMYWYRQDPGQGLRLIYYSQIVNDFQKGDIAEGYSVSREKKESFPLTVTSAQKNPTAFYLCASSEWYDGGELFFGEGSRLTVL.

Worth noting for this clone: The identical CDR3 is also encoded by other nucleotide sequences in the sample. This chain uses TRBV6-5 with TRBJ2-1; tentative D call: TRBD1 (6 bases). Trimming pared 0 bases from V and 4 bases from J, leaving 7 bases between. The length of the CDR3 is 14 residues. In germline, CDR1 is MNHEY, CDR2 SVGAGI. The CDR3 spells CASSYSGQYNEQFF. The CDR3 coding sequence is TGTGCCAGCAGTTACTCTGGACAGTACAATGAGCAGTTCTTC.

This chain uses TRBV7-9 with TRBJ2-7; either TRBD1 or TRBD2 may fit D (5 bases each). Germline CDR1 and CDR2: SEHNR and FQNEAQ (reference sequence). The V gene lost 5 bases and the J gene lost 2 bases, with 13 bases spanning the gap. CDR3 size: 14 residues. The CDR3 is CASSTRDPTYEQYF. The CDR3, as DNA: TGTGCCAGCAGCACCCGGGACCCTACCTACGAGCAGTACTTC.

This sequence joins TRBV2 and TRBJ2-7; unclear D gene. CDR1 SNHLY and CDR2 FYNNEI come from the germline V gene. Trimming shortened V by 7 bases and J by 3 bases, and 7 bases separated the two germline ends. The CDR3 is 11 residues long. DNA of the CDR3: TGTGCCAGCAAAAAGGGCTACGAGCAGTACTTC. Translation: CASKKGYEQYF.

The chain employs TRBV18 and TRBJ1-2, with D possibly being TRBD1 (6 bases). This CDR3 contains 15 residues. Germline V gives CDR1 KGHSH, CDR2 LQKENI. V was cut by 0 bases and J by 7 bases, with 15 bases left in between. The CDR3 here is CASSPPIGGVAGYTF. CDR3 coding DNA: TGTGCCAGCTCACCACCGATAGGGGGGGTAGCTGGCTACACCTTC. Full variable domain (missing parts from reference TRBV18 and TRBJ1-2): NAGVMQNPRHLVRRRGQEARLRCSPMKGHSHVYWYRQLPEEGLKFMVYLQKENIIDESGMPKERFSAEFPKEGPSILRIQQVVRGDSAAYFCASSPPIGGVAGYTFGSGTRLTVV.

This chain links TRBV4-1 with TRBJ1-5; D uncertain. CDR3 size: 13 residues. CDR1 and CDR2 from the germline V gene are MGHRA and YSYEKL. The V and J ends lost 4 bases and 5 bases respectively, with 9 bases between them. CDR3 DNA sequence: TGCGCCAGCAGCCCCGAGATTGATCAGCCCCAGCATTTT. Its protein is CASSPEIDQPQHF.

Here the CDR3 DNA reads TGTGCCAGCAGCGAACCCGAATCGGGGGACCTTTACAATGAGCAGTTCTTC. It specifies CASSEPESGDLYNEQFF. The rearrangement uses TRBV28 and TRBJ2-1; weak D call: TRBD2 (6 bases). Germline assignment: CDR1 MDHEN and CDR2 SYDVKM. V was cut by 6 bases and J by 4 bases, with 22 bases left in between. This CDR3 spans 17 amino acids.

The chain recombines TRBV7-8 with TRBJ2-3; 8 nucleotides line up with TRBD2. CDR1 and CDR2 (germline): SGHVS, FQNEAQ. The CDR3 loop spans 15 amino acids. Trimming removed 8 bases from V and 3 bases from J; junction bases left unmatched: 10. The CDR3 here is CASPPPGGPTDTQYF. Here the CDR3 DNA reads TGTGCCAGCCCCCCTCCGGGAGGGCCAACAGATACGCAGTATTTT. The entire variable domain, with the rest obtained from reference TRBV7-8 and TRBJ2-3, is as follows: GAGVSQSPRYKVAKRGQDVALRCDPISGHVSLFWYQQALGQGPEFLTYFQNEAQLDKSGLPSDRFFAERPEGSVSTLKIQRTQQEDSAVYLCASPPPGGPTDTQYFGPGTRLTVL.

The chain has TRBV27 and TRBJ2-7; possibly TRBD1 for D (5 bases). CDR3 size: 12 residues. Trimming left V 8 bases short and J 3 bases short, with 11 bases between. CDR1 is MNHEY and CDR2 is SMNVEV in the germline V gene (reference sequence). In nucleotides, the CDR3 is TGTGCCAGCGGGAAAGGGGACTACGAGCAGTACTTC. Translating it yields CASGKGDYEQYF.

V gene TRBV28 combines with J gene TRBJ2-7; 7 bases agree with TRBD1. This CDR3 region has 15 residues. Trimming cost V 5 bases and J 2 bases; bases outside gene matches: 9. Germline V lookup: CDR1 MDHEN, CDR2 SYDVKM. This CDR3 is CASSVNWGQTYEQYF. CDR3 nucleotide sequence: TGTGCCAGCAGTGTGAACTGGGGACAGACCTACGAGCAGTACTTC.

DNA of the CDR3: TGTGCCTGCACGCTCCGGGAGGCCTCAACTAATGAAAAACTGTTTTTT. Translating gives CACTLREASTNEKLFF. The chain recombines TRBV2 with TRBJ1-4; D unclear. This CDR3 has 16 amino acids. Trimming stripped 11 bases from V and 0 bases from J, with 19 bases between. In germline, CDR1 is SNHLY, CDR2 FYNNEI.

The CDR3 here is CASSLQGYTETQYF. The DNA for the CDR3 is TGTGCCAGCAGTTTGCAGGGGTATACAGAGACCCAGTACTTC. The chain recombines TRBV28 with TRBJ2-5; D possibly corresponds to TRBD1 (6 bases). Germline CDR1 MDHEN, CDR2 SYDVKM. Trimming cost V 3 bases and J 4 bases, with 12 bases left between them. The CDR3 sequence is 14 residues long.

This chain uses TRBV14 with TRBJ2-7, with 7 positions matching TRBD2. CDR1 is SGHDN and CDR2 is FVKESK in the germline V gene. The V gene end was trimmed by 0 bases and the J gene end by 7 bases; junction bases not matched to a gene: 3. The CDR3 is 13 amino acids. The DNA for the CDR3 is TGTGCCAGCAGCCAAGATACGGGGGGTGAGCAGTACTTC. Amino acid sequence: CASSQDTGGEQYF.

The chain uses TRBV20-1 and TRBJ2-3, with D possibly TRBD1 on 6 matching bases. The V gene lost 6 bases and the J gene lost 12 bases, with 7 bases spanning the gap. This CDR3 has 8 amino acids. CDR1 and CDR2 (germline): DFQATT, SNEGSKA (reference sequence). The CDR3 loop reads CSAGQQYF. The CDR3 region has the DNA TGCAGTGCGGGACAACAGTATTTT.

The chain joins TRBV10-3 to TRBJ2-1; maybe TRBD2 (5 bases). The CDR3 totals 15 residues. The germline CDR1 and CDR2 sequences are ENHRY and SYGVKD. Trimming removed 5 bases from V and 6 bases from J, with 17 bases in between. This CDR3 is CAISLNLASSNEQFF. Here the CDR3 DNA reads TGTGCCATCAGTCTAAACCTCGCTAGCAGCAATGAGCAGTTCTTC.

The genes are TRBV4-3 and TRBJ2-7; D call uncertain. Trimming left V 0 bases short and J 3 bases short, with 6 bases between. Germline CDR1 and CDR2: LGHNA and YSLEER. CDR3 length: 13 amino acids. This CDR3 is CASSQDVFYEQYF. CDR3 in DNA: TGCGCCAGCAGCCAAGACGTATTCTACGAGCAGTACTTC.

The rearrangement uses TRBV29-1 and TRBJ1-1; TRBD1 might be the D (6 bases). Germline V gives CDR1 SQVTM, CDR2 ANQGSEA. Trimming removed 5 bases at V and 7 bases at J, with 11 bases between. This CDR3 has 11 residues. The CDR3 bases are TGCAGCGTTCGCTCAGGGGATGAAGCTTTCTTT. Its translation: CSVRSGDEAFF.

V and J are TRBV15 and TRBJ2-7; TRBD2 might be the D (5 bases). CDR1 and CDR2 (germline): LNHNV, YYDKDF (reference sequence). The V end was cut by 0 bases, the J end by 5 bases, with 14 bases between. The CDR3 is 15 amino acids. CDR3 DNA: TGTGCCACCAGCAGAGATGATGAGGGAAGGGACGAGCAGTACTTC. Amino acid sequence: CATSRDDEGRDEQYF.

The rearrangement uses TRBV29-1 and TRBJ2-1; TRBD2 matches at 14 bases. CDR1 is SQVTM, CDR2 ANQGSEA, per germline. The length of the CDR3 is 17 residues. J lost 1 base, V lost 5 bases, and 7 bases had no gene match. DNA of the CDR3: TGCAGCGTTCCGACTAGCGGGAGGGGGAGATCCTACAATGAGCAGTTCTTC. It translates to CSVPTSGRGRSYNEQFF.

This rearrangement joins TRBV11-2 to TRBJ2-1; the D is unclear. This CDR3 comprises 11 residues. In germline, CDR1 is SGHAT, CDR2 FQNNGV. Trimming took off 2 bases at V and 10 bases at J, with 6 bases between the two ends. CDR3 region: CASSLLGEQFF. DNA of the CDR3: TGTGCCAGCAGCTTATTGGGGGAGCAGTTCTTC.

The CDR3 nucleotides read TGCGCCAGCACCCCCTGGGCGGGAGACCTCTACGAGCAGTACTTC. It is translated as CASTPWAGDLYEQYF. The V gene is TRBV5-1, the J gene TRBJ2-7; 7 nucleotides align to TRBD2. V shed 6 bases, J shed 3 bases, and the junction held 12 bases outside the gene matches. Germline V gene sequence: CDR1 SGHRS, CDR2 YFSETQ. CDR3 length: 15 amino acids. Based on the CDR3 plus reference TRBV5-1 and TRBJ2-7, the full variable domain is KAGVTQTPRYLIKTRGQQVTLSCSPISGHRSVSWYQQTPGQGLQFLFEYFSETQRNKGNFPGRFSGRQFSNSRSEMNVSTLELGDSALYLCASTPWAGDLYEQYFGPGTRLTVT.